This TCR beta chain was observed in a study of T cell repertoires in ileal Crohn's disease. Time point noted: neoterminal ileum biopsy at postoperative endoscopy, about 6 months after surgery. In germline, CDR1 is MNHEY, CDR2 SVGAGI. V dropped 0 bases and J dropped 7 bases, with 12 bases sitting between them. The CDR3 has 14 amino acids. Profiled with immunoSEQ multiplex PCR; TCRdb holds only in-frame clones, not every one. Among fewer than 13,000 clones listed, more than 80% were seen once. The chain is built from TRBV6-5 and TRBJ1-1; D might be TRBD1 (6 bases). The specimen was ileal tissue. This TCR derives from an adult with Crohn's disease. The CDR3 DNA is TGTGCCAGCAGTTACTCGGACAGTTCCCTTGAAGCTTTCTTT. The encoded protein is CASSYSDSSLEAFF.